The present T cell receptor (beta chain) was sequenced within a study of CD8 T cells in ankylosing spondylitis. MiXCR, applied by TCRdb to the 5' RACE reads, yields one record per CDR3 protein. The profile covers 160,000 or so distinct CDR3 sequences, with around a tenth appearing a single time and about 16% taken by the ten largest. General observations from the study: Clones linked to the disease showed a CD8+ phenotype. They occurred at relatively low frequencies in peripheral blood. There was a TCR beta motif, made of several highly homologous variants, that appeared characteristic of ankylosing spondylitis blood.

This clonotype was detected a few times. The antigen remains undetermined. The CDR3 runs to 16 residues. Germline CDR1 and CDR2: LGHNT and FRNRAP. Losses at the gene ends were 4 bases for V and 5 bases for J; bases not matched to a gene: 10. This rearrangement joins TRBV12-5 to TRBJ2-1, with 8 bases aligning to TRBD2. Specimen: blood, either unsorted or a sorted T cell fraction (not recorded which). This TCR was recovered from a female donor with ankylosing spondylitis or in good health (not recorded which). The DNA for the CDR3 is TGTGCTAGTGGTTCCTCCACGGGAGGGAGGGACAATGAGCAGTTCTTC. It yields the protein CASGSSTGGRDNEQFF.